These T cell receptor beta chains were read from a single sample in a study of control samples from healthy donors and cancer patients. Sequencing was performed with immunoSEQ multiplex PCR; in TCRdb, only in-frame clones are kept and a portion is missing. The sample records approximately 30,000 clones, 94% being singletons. Sequenced sample: blood. These receptors all come from a man in his 60s in good health. Both conserved end residues are trimmed from each CDR3.

TRBJ2-6 TRBV21-1 ASSKVGNKGKSGANVLT
TRBJ2-2 TRBV19 ASSMGTSIDTGELF
TRBJ1-2 TRBV3-1/TRBV3-2 ASSQVMTGGFGYT
TRBJ1-2 TRBV9 ASSVDLSGNYGYT
TRBJ2-5 TRBV10-3 ATSRTPTETQY
TRBJ1-2 TRBV18 ASSPGEQGGQGYT
TRBJ1-6 TRBV9 ASSPAYNSPLH
TRBJ1-3 TRBV3-1/TRBV3-2 ASSGTGRGNTIY
TRBJ1-2 TRBV27 ATRGTGRNSYGYT
TRBJ2-2 TRBV7-3 ASSRAGQLNTGELF
TRBJ1-4 TRBV21-1 ASSKVFPSGNEKLF
TRBJ2-3 TRBV9 ASSAETGSNTQY
TRBJ2-5 TRBV6-6 ASSYRGLEKTQY
TRBJ2-5 TRBV30 AWLRDSWWGTQY
TRBJ2-7 TRBV6-5 ASRFGQGLEQY
TRBJ1-5 TRBV6-5 ASSPQDNGNQPQH
TRBJ1-5 TRBV5-8 ASRKRGGASNQPQH
TRBJ2-1 TRBV6-1 ASSEIVLAGVINEQF
TRBJ2-7 TRBV9 ASSRDRGFYEQY
TRBJ1-1 TRBV18 ASSPGQKNTEAF
TRBJ1-2 TRBV4-1 ASSQEQGIANYGYT
TRBJ1-2 TRBV7-6 ASSLGSRAGLGYGYT
TRBJ2-3 TRBV4-1 ASSLAGGTDTQY
TRBJ2-7 TRBV28 ASSPIGYEQY
TRBJ1-3 TRBV7-2 ASSLAGHGNTIY
TRBJ1-5 TRBV6-2/TRBV6-3 ASSPTGKQPQH
TRBJ1-2 TRBV27 ASSFTPATNYGYT
TRBJ1-3 TRBV12-3/TRBV12-4 ASRDRAYTIY
TRBJ1-5 TRBV5-6 ASSLKDVNQPQH
TRBJ2-7 TRBV3-1/TRBV3-2 ASSQKAGGYEQY
TRBJ1-2 TRBV4-1 ASSQFNPGSLHYGYT
TRBJ2-7 TRBV29-1 SFQGSSYEQY
TRBJ2-1 TRBV14 ASSPPGLAGLNNEQF
TRBJ1-1 TRBV5-1 ASSPGTGRRTEAF
TRBJ1-4 TRBV28 ASSSPPMLF
TRBJ1-5 TRBV18 ASSPPNPGTGGFQPQH